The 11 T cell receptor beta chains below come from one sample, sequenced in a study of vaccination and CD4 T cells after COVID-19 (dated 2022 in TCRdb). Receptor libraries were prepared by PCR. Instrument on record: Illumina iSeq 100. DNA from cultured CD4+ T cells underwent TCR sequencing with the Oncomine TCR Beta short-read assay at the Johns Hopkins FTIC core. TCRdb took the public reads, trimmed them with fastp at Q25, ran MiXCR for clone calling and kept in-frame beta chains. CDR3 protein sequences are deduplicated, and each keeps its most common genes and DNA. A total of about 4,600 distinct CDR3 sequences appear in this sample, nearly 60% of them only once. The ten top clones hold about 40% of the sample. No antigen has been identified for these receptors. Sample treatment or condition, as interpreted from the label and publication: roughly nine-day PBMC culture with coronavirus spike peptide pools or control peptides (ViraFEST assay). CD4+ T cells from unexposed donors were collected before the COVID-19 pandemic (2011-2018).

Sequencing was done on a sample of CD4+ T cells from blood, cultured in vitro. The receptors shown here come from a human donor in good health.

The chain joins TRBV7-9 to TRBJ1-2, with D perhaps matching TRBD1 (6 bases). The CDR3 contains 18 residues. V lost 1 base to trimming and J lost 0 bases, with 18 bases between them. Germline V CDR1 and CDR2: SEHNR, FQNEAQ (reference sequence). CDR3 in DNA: TGTGCCAGCAGCTTAGGTCGATTGCAGGGGCGGACTAACTATGGCTACACCTTC. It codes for CASSLGRLQGRTNYGYTF. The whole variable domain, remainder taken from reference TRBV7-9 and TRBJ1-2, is DTGVSQNPRHKITKRGQNVTFRCDPISEHNRLYWYRQTLGQGPEFLTYFQNEAQLEKSRLLSDRFSAERPKGSFSTLEIQRTEQGDSAMYLCASSLGRLQGRTNYGYTFGSGTRLTVV.

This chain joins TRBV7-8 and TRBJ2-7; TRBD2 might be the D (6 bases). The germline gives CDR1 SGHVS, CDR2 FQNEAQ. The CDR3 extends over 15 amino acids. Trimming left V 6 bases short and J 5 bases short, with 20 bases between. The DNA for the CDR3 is TGTGCCAGCAGGTTGGACTCTTGGCGGGAAAACGAGCAGTACTTC. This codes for CASRLDSWRENEQYF.

The CDR3 coding sequence is TGCAGCGTTGATGGGGACAGGGGGCACACAGATACGCAGTATTTT. It specifies CSVDGDRGHTDTQYF. J is TRBJ2-3 and V is TRBV29-1; 12 bases fit TRBD1. CDR1 is SQVTM and CDR2 is ANQGSEA in the germline V gene. This CDR3 has 15 amino acids. Losses at the gene ends were 3 bases for V and 2 bases for J; bases not matched to a gene: 3.

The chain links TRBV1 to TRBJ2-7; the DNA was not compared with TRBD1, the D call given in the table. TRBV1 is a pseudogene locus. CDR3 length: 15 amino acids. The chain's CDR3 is CTSSQDGARPYEQYF. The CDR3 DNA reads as TGCACCAGCAGCCAAGATGGCGCCAGACCCTACGAGCAGTACTTC.

CDR3 residues: CASSLVAGPGELFF. DNA for the CDR3: TGTGCCAGCAGCTTAGTAGCGGGGCCCGGGGAGCTGTTTTTT. The gene calls are TRBV7-6 and TRBJ2-2; 8 nucleotides agree with TRBD2. Germline V gene lookup returns CDR1 SGHVS and CDR2 FNYEAQ. The CDR3 is 14 amino acids. V lost 1 base, J lost 6 bases, and 1 base stayed unmatched.

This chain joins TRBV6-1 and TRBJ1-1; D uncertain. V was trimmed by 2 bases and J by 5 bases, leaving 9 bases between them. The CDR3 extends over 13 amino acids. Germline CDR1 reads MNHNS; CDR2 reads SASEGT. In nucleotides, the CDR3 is TGTGCCAGCAGTGAATCTCTCATTACTGAAGCTTTCTTT. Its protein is CASSESLITEAFF.

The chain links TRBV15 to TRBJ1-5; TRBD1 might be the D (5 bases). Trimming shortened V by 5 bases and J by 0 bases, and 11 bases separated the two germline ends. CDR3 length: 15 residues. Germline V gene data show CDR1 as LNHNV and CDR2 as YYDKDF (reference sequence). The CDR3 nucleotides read TGTGCCACCAGCGAGGGACCTTATAGCAATCAGCCCCAGCATTTT. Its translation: CATSEGPYSNQPQHF.

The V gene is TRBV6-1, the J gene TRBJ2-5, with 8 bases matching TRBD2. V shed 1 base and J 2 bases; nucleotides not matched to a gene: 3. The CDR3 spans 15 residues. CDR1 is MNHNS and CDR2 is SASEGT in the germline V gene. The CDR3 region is CASSEVGRGQETQYF. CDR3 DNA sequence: TGTGCCAGCAGTGAAGTCGGGAGGGGTCAAGAGACCCAGTACTTC.

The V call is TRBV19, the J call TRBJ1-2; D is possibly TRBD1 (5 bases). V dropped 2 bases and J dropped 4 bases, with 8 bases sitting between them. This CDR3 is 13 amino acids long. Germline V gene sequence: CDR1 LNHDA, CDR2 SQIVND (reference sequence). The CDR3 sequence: CASSIQGTYGYTF. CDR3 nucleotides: TGTGCCAGTAGTATACAGGGAACCTATGGCTACACCTTC. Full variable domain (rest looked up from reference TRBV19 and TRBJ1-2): DGGITQSPKYLFRKEGQNVTLSCEQNLNHDAMYWYRQDPGQGLRLIYYSQIVNDFQKGDIAEGYSVSREKKESFPLTVTSAQKNPTAFYLCASSIQGTYGYTFGSGTRLTVV.

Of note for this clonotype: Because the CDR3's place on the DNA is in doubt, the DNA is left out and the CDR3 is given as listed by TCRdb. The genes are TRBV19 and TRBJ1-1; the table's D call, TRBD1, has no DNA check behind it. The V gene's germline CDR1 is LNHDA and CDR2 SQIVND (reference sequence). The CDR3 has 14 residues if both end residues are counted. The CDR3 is CASTSVGTGGKAFF.

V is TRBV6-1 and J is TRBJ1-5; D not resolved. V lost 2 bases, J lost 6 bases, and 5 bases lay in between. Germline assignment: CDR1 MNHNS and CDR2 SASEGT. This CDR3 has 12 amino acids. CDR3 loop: CASSELGQPQHF. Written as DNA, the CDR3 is TGTGCCAGCAGTGAATTGGGTCAGCCCCAGCATTTT.